The TCR beta chain under discussion was sequenced for a study of CD8 T cell repertoires and HIV-1 epitope variants. Across the study: Each of Twenty-five Gag and Nef epitope peptides stimulated a separate culture. Epitopes were three Gag families plus Nef HW9 and YT9. An uncultured baseline aliquot held 1M T cells. Study observations and caveats: No clonotypes responded to the TAALDMSHF plasma variant; roughly five recognized KF9, one HW9.

TCRdb keeps only in-frame clones here, not all; method: immunoSEQ multiplex PCR. Among about 95,000 clones listed, 74% were seen once. The length of the CDR3 is 15 residues. Trimming at V came to 2 bases and at J to 6 bases, leaving 4 bases not matched to a gene. The germline V gene has CDR1 MNHNS and CDR2 SASEGT. Remarks on this clone: The antigen remains undetermined.

Sequenced: uncultured baseline CD8+ T cells from peripheral blood mononuclear cells (PBMCs). This rearrangement joins TRBV6-1 to TRBJ1-6; TRBD1 matches 7 bases. The origin of this receptor is a male donor with HIV. The CDR3 region has the DNA TGTGCCAGCAGTGAATCGGGGACAGTTAATTCACCCCTCCACTTT. Residues: CASSESGTVNSPLHF.